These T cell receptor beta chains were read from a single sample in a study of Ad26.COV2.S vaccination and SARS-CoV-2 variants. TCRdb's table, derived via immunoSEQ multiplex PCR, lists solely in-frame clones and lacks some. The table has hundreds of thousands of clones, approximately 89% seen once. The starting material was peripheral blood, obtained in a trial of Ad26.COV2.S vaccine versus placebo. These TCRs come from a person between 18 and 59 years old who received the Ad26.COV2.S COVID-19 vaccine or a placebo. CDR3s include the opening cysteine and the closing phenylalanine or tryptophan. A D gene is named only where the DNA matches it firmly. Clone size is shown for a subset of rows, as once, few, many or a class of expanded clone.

TGTGCCAGCAGCCGGGAGGGCTATGGCTACACCTTC,CASSREGYGYTF,-,TRBJ1-2,12,-,TRBV7-6
TGTGCCAGCAGCCCTCGGACAGCTGCGGCGCAAACCCAGTACTTC,CASSPRTAAAQTQYF,-,TRBJ2-5,15,-,TRBV7-2
TGTGCCAGCAGTTACTCGGGGGGGGACTATGAAAAACTGTTTTTT,CASSYSGGDYEKLFF,-,TRBJ1-4,15,-,TRBV6-5
TGTGCCAGCAGCCACGGACTAGTTGGCACAGATACGCAGTATTTT,CASSHGLVGTDTQYF,few,TRBJ2-3,15,TRBD2,TRBV3-1/TRBV3-2
TGTGCCAGCAGCTTAGATCTAGCAGATACGCAGTATTTT,CASSLDLADTQYF,-,TRBJ2-3,13,-,TRBV7-2
TGTGCCAGCAGCATCTCCGGCTCCTACGAGCAGTACTTC,CASSISGSYEQYF,once,TRBJ2-7,13,-,TRBV5-5
TGTGCCAGCCGTTTGGATCACTATGGCTACACCTTC,CASRLDHYGYTF,-,TRBJ1-2,12,-,TRBV6-2/TRBV6-3
TGTGCCAGCAGCTTTCGGGGGGCGCGGGATACGCAGTATTTT,CASSFRGARDTQYF,-,TRBJ2-3,14,-,TRBV11-3
TGTGCCAGCAGCCCCGGGACAGGGTTCGGGACAGATACGCAGTATTTT,CASSPGTGFGTDTQYF,once,TRBJ2-3,16,TRBD1,TRBV5-8
TGTGCCAGCTCACCAATGATTTTGCGGGGCGCTGAAGCTTTCTTT,CASSPMILRGAEAFF,-,TRBJ1-1,15,-,TRBV18
TGTGCCAGCAGCCAAGTCCCTTCCGCGGGGCTCAATTCACCCCTCCACTTT,CASSQVPSAGLNSPLHF,-,TRBJ1-6,17,-,TRBV4-2
TGCGCCAGCAGCAAGAGGTGGGGTAAAGAGCTTGAGCAGTTCTTC,CASSKRWGKELEQFF,-,TRBJ2-1,15,-,TRBV4-3
TGTGCCAGCAGTTACCGCCCCCAATGGGAGCCCCAGCATTTT,CASSYRPQWEPQHF,-,TRBJ1-5,14,-,TRBV6-2/TRBV6-3
TGTGCCAGCAGCTGGCAGGGGTCCTACAATGAGCAGTTCTTC,CASSWQGSYNEQFF,-,TRBJ2-1,14,-,TRBV5-8
TGTGCCACCAGACGAGGGTTCAACGAGCAGTACTTC,CATRRGFNEQYF,-,TRBJ2-7,12,-,TRBV27
TGTGCCAGCAACCTACAGGGGGCTAGGCCTGAAGCTTTCTTT,CASNLQGARPEAFF,-,TRBJ1-1,14,TRBD1,TRBV2
TGTGCCAGCGGGGAAGGGTACACTGAAGCTTTCTTT,CASGEGYTEAFF,-,TRBJ1-1,12,-,TRBV28
TGCGCCAGCAGCCGCCAGCCGAGACAGGGAATGATGTATGATGAAGCTTTCTTT,CASSRQPRQGMMYDEAFF,-,TRBJ1-1,18,TRBD1,TRBV4-1
TGTGCCACCCGGGGGACGGGAGGCCCCTCAAATGTCTACAATGAGCAGTTCTTC,CATRGTGGPSNVYNEQFF,-,TRBJ2-1,18,TRBD2,TRBV11-2
TGTGCCAGCAGCGAGGGACTAGCGGGGAGCCTGTTTTTT,CASSEGLAGSLFF,-,TRBJ2-2,13,TRBD2,TRBV27
TGCGCCAGCAGCCAAACAGGCTTGGGTGGGGCCAACGTCCTGACTTTC,CASSQTGLGGANVLTF,-,TRBJ2-6,16,-,TRBV4-1
TGTGCCAGCAGTGAAGGGGCGGGGATGGATACGCAGTATTTT,CASSEGAGMDTQYF,-,TRBJ2-3,14,-,TRBV2
TGTGCCAGCAGCTCATACGGGGTGAACACTGAAGCTTTCTTT,CASSSYGVNTEAFF,-,TRBJ1-1,14,-,TRBV5-5
TGTGCCAGCAGCTCCGCAGGGGGCATAGGCACTGAAGCTTTCTTT,CASSSAGGIGTEAFF,-,TRBJ1-1,15,TRBD1,TRBV11-2
TGTGCCAGCAGTGATGACAGGGTCGGGAGGAATGAGCAGTTCTTC,CASSDDRVGRNEQFF,-,TRBJ2-1,15,-,TRBV28
TGCAGCGCTGAGGGGGTGACAGATACGCAGTATTTT,CSAEGVTDTQYF,-,TRBJ2-3,12,-,TRBV29-1
TGTGCCAGCATCACAAGGAGATCCGGGGTAGATACGCAGTATTTT,CASITRRSGVDTQYF,-,TRBJ2-3,15,-,TRBV7-2
TGTGCCAGCAGTCCTAGGGCGGGACTAGTATCAGATACGCAGTATTTT,CASSPRAGLVSDTQYF,-,TRBJ2-3,16,TRBD2,TRBV2
TGTGCCAGCAGTGAAGCGGGACAGGGTCTGGAAGAGACCCAGTACTTC,CASSEAGQGLEETQYF,-,TRBJ2-5,16,TRBD1,TRBV25-1
TGTGCCATCAGACCCTCAGGGGAAGAGACCCAGTACTTC,CAIRPSGEETQYF,-,TRBJ2-5,13,-,TRBV10-3
TGTGCCACCAGTGATTTGGACCACACTGAAGCTTTCTTT,CATSDLDHTEAFF,-,TRBJ1-1,13,-,TRBV24-1
TGTGCCAGCAGTTTCCCGGGACTAGCGGGGGTGGGCGGCACAGATACGCAGTATTTT,CASSFPGLAGVGGTDTQYF,-,TRBJ2-3,19,TRBD2,TRBV6-2/TRBV6-3
TGTGCCACCAGTGATTCTGGCTGGGGTAGCACAGATACGCAGTATTTT,CATSDSGWGSTDTQYF,once,TRBJ2-3,16,-,TRBV24-1
TGTGCCAGTAGTATCGGGACAGATTCTCGGTCCTTC,CASSIGTDSRSF,-,TRBJ1-2,12,TRBD1,TRBV19
TGTGCCAGCAGTAAATCAACGGGGGGCGCTGATGAGCAGTTCTTC,CASSKSTGGADEQFF,-,TRBJ2-1,15,-,TRBV25-1
TGCGCCAGCAGCTTGCAGGGAGGCCCCCAAGAGACCCAGTACTTC,CASSLQGGPQETQYF,-,TRBJ2-5,15,-,TRBV5-1
TGTGCCAGCAGTCGGATGGGGACTAGGGGCTACAATGAGCAGTTCTTC,CASSRMGTRGYNEQFF,-,TRBJ2-1,16,TRBD2,TRBV27
TGTGCCAGTAGTAACAGACTCTCCTACAATGAGCAGTTCTTC,CASSNRLSYNEQFF,-,TRBJ2-1,14,-,TRBV19
TGTGCCATCAGGGACAGGGGAGGGATGAACACTGAAGCTTTCTTT,CAIRDRGGMNTEAFF,few,TRBJ1-1,15,TRBD1,TRBV10-3
TGTGCCAGTAGTATGAACAGGGTGGGCTATGGCTACACCTTC,CASSMNRVGYGYTF,-,TRBJ1-2,14,-,TRBV19
TGTGCCAGCAGCTTAGAGGCCAGGGGCCTACTCACGATCCCAAATGGCTACACCTTC,CASSLEARGLLTIPNGYTF,-,TRBJ1-2,19,-,TRBV7-8
TGTGCCACCAGCAGAGATTGGGGTAGGCCGGATTCACCCCTCCACTTT,CATSRDWGRPDSPLHF,-,TRBJ1-6,16,-,TRBV15
TGTGCCAGCAGCTTACTCTTCTCTTACTCTGGGGCCAACGTCCTGACTTTC,CASSLLFSYSGANVLTF,-,TRBJ2-6,17,-,TRBV7-9
TGTGCCAGCAGCTTAGCGGGGTACACTGAAGCTTTCTTT,CASSLAGYTEAFF,-,TRBJ1-1,13,-,TRBV11-2
TGTGCCAGCAGATCGGGAAACACTGAAGCTTTCTTT,CASRSGNTEAFF,once,TRBJ1-1,12,-,TRBV28
TGCGCCAGCAGCTTGGTGCCGGGCAATGAGCAGTTCTTC,CASSLVPGNEQFF,-,TRBJ2-1,13,-,TRBV5-1
TGTGCCAGCTCACCACTTCCCGGGGCAGATACGCAGTATTTT,CASSPLPGADTQYF,-,TRBJ2-3,14,-,TRBV18
TGTGCCAGCAGCCTGACACAGCGAGGGGAGCAGTACTTC,CASSLTQRGEQYF,-,TRBJ2-7,13,-,TRBV7-8
TGTGCCACCAGTGCCGGGGACAGCGCGAACACCGGGGAGCTGTTTTTT,CATSAGDSANTGELFF,-,TRBJ2-2,16,TRBD1,TRBV24-1
TGTGCCAGCAGTTACTCCGGGACAGGGGGGAACTATGGCTACACCTTC,CASSYSGTGGNYGYTF,-,TRBJ1-2,16,TRBD1,TRBV6-5